These 26 T cell receptor beta chains came from one sample sequenced in a study of cytomegalovirus exposure and HLA in healthy donors. 13 Jbeta primers and 60 Vbeta primers were used for the PCR. The assay was immunoSEQ multiplex PCR, and TCRdb's table has in-frame clones only and misses some. The data contain 100,000 to 120,000 clones, about 80% of them seen just once; the ten biggest clones take up roughly 12%. Sequenced: PBMCs. The receptors were sampled from a man aged 25 to 40 in good health and CMV-seropositive.

The rearrangement uses TRBV5-4 and TRBJ2-1; TRBD2 might be the D (5 bases). The CDR3 consists of 13 residues. The germline CDR1 and CDR2 sequences are SGHNT and YYREEE (reference sequence). V dropped 0 bases and J dropped 5 bases, with 6 bases sitting between them. Written as DNA, the CDR3 is TGTGCCAGCAGCTTGGACGGGGACAATGAGCAGTTCTTC. Translated, it gives CASSLDGDNEQFF.

The V and J genes are TRBV5-6 and TRBJ1-2; D remains ambiguous. V lost 1 base to trimming and J lost 2 bases, with 3 bases between them. The CDR3 sequence is 12 residues long. Germline-derived CDR1 and CDR2 are SGHDT and YYEEEE. The CDR3 DNA is TGTGCCAGCAGCTTGCTGAACTATGGCTACACCTTC. This codes for CASSLLNYGYTF. Variable domain in full (rest from reference TRBV5-6 and TRBJ1-2): DAGVTQSPTHLIKTRGQQVTLRCSPKSGHDTVSWYQQALGQGPQFIFQYYEEEERQRGNFPDRFSGHQFPNYSSELNVNALLLGDSALYLCASSLLNYGYTFGSGTRLTVV.

This chain links TRBV4-3 with TRBJ2-1; D not certain. The CDR3 sequence is 13 residues long. From germline, CDR1 is LGHNA and CDR2 YSLEER. Trimming removed 4 bases at V and 5 bases at J, with 9 bases between. CDR3 DNA: TGCGCCAGCAGCCTATACAGAAACAATGAGCAGTTCTTC. Translation: CASSLYRNNEQFF.

V gene TRBV9 combines with J gene TRBJ2-2, with 7 nucleotides matching TRBD1. The CDR3 length is 14 residues. Germline CDR1 reads SGDLS; CDR2 reads YYNGEE. The J segment lost 5 bases and the V segment lost 5 bases, leaving 6 bases of the junction unmatched. For the CDR3, the DNA is TGTGCCAGCAGGGGTCAGGGGGATACCGGGGAGCTGTTTTTT. This codes for CASRGQGDTGELFF.

J is TRBJ2-7 and V is TRBV11-3; D is undetermined. The CDR3 is 13 amino acids. The V gene lost 1 base and the J gene lost 0 bases, with 4 bases spanning the gap. The germline V gene encodes CDR1 SGHNT and CDR2 YENEEA. The CDR3 protein is CASSLGSSYEQYF. The CDR3 nucleotides are TGTGCCAGCAGCTTAGGGAGCTCCTACGAGCAGTACTTC.

The J gene is TRBJ1-2, the V gene TRBV7-9, with D hard to call. The CDR3 spans 14 residues. V was cut by 4 bases and J by 7 bases, with 16 bases left in between. CDR1 SEHNR and CDR2 FQNEAQ come from the germline V gene (reference sequence). CDR3 nucleotide sequence: TGTGCCAGCAGCTCAACCGGGATGAGGATTGGCTACACCTTC. It codes for CASSSTGMRIGYTF.

A single count supports this clone. The V gene is TRBV2, the J gene TRBJ1-5, with D perhaps TRBD1 (5 bases). V was trimmed by 6 bases and J by 5 bases, leaving 14 bases between them. CDR1 and CDR2 from the germline V gene are SNHLY and FYNNEI. This CDR3 is built from 14 residues. This CDR3 reads CASRNEGGDQPQHF. In DNA form, the CDR3 reads TGTGCCAGCAGGAATGAGGGAGGGGATCAGCCCCAGCATTTT. Supplemented by reference TRBV2 and TRBJ1-5, the full variable domain reads EPEVTQTPSHQVTQMGQEVILRCVPISNHLYFYWYRQILGQKVEFLVSFYNNEISEKSEIFDDQFSVERPDGSNFTLKIRSTKLEDSAMYFCASRNEGGDQPQHFGDGTRLSIL.

The rearrangement joins TRBV19 to TRBJ1-5; unclear D gene. V was cut by 5 bases and J by 10 bases, with 18 bases left in between. In germline, CDR1 is LNHDA, CDR2 SQIVND (reference sequence). The CDR3 is made up of 14 amino acids. CDR3 in amino acids: CASSPRRSEGPQHF. The CDR3 DNA reads TGTGCCAGTAGTCCTCGCAGGTCCGAGGGACCCCAGCATTTT.

This clone has just a few counts. This chain links TRBV27 with TRBJ2-7; maybe TRBD1 (6 bases). V was clipped by 5 bases and J by 4 bases, with 12 bases between them. Germline CDR1 MNHEY, CDR2 SMNVEV (reference sequence). The CDR3 contains 13 residues. For the CDR3, the DNA is TGTGCCAGCAGTCAAGGACAGCTTTACGAGCAGTACTTC. Encoded protein: CASSQGQLYEQYF.

This clone was seen a handful of times. The chain is built from TRBV12-5 and TRBJ1-1; 7 bases match TRBD1. V gave up 3 bases and J gave up 4 bases; unmatched junction bases: 11. The CDR3 contains 16 residues. Germline-derived CDR1 and CDR2 are LGHNT and FRNRAP. This CDR3 reads CASGFALPGGPTEAFF. The CDR3 nucleotides are TGTGCTAGTGGTTTCGCTCTTCCAGGGGGACCCACTGAAGCTTTCTTT.

The chain carries TRBV19 and TRBJ1-1, with a possible D match to TRBD1 (5 bases). V was trimmed by 0 bases and J by 6 bases, leaving 5 bases between them. Germline CDR1 is LNHDA and CDR2 is SQIVND (reference sequence). CDR3 length: 12 amino acids. The CDR3 sequence is CASSIDRAEAFF. CDR3 DNA: TGTGCCAGTAGTATAGACAGGGCTGAAGCTTTCTTT.

This chain uses TRBV2 with TRBJ1-6, with D perhaps matching TRBD1 (6 bases). The germline V gene encodes CDR1 SNHLY and CDR2 FYNNEI. This CDR3 has 17 residues. The V end lost 6 bases, the J end lost 0 bases, and 15 bases lay between the germline ends. The CDR3 is CASRVDRSGSYNSPLHF. CDR3 DNA: TGTGCCAGCAGGGTAGACAGGTCGGGCTCCTATAATTCACCCCTCCACTTT.

The CDR3 loop reads CASSPSGDTSYEQYF. The CDR3 DNA follows: TGTGCCAGCAGCCCCTCGGGGGATACTTCCTACGAGCAGTACTTC. J is TRBJ2-7 and V is TRBV9; tentatively, D is TRBD2 (6 bases). Looked up from germline, CDR1 is SGDLS and CDR2 is YYNGEE. The length of the CDR3 is 15 residues. Between the trimmed V and J ends, which lost 4 bases and 1 base, there was a span of 15 bases.

The chain joins TRBV28 to TRBJ2-7; D is perhaps TRBD1 (6 bases). The CDR3 consists of 15 residues. Germline loops: CDR1 MDHEN, CDR2 SYDVKM. Trimming took off 5 bases at V and 2 bases at J, with 16 bases between the two ends. The CDR3 bases are TGTGCCAGCAGTGGGGTTGGCAGGGGTCCCTACGAGCAGTACTTC. Protein product: CASSGVGRGPYEQYF.

CDR3 nucleotides: TGTGCCAGCAGCTATGGACAGGACTCCTATAATTCACCCCTCCACTTT. It codes for CASSYGQDSYNSPLHF. This rearrangement joins TRBV5-4 to TRBJ1-6; 7 bases align to TRBD1. The germline V gene has CDR1 SGHNT and CDR2 YYREEE (reference sequence). The ends lost 3 bases at V and 0 bases at J; junction bases unmatched: 3. CDR3 length equals 16 residues.

V and J are TRBV5-1 and TRBJ1-2; 9 nucleotides align to TRBD1. The germline V gene has CDR1 SGHRS and CDR2 YFSETQ. The V gene end was trimmed by 3 bases and the J gene end by 7 bases; junction bases not matched to a gene: 4. The CDR3 spans 13 residues. CDR3: CASSWTGEGGYTF. The CDR3 DNA follows: TGCGCCAGCAGCTGGACAGGGGAGGGTGGCTACACCTTC.

The rearrangement links TRBV2 to TRBJ2-7, with 7 bases identical to TRBD2. Looked up from germline, CDR1 is SNHLY and CDR2 is FYNNEI. The length of the CDR3 is 14 residues. The trim removed 7 bases at V and 7 bases at J, leaving 13 bases unmatched. The chain's CDR3 is CASNGETSTGEQYF. DNA of the CDR3: TGTGCCAGCAACGGTGAGACTAGCACTGGGGAGCAGTACTTC.

In this sample, this clone turned up a few times. This chain uses TRBV5-4 with TRBJ1-2; D is ambiguous. The CDR3 is 15 residues long. Germline CDR1 reads SGHNT; CDR2 reads YYREEE (reference sequence). Between the trimmed V and J ends, which lost 4 bases and 4 bases, there was a span of 17 bases. The CDR3 DNA is TGTGCCAGCAGCCCCCCCGAGGGCGGGCTCTATGGCTACACCTTC. Its protein product is CASSPPEGGLYGYTF.

The rearrangement joins TRBV4-1 to TRBJ2-3; a possible D gene is TRBD2 (5 bases). The V gene's germline CDR1 is MGHRA and CDR2 YSYEKL. The CDR3 has 13 residues. Trimming pared 3 bases from V and 4 bases from J, leaving 8 bases between. CDR3 protein: CASSHPGSDTQYF. CDR3 in DNA: TGCGCCAGCAGCCATCCGGGGTCAGATACGCAGTATTTT.

This clone was detected only once. The J gene is TRBJ2-2, the V gene TRBV7-8; D is perhaps TRBD2 (6 bases). The V gene's germline CDR1 is SGHVS and CDR2 FQNEAQ. V shed 7 bases and J shed 0 bases, with 15 bases lying between them. The CDR3 is 16 residues long. The CDR3 sequence is CASNWEAGSNTGELFF. In DNA form, the CDR3 reads TGTGCCAGCAATTGGGAGGCGGGATCGAACACCGGGGAGCTGTTTTTT.

This chain joins TRBV9 and TRBJ2-1; TRBD2 aligns across 11 bases. Trimming removed 3 bases from V and 4 bases from J; junction bases left unmatched: 6. The germline CDR1 and CDR2 sequences are SGDLS and YYNGEE. CDR3 length: 16 residues. In DNA form, the CDR3 reads TGTGCCAGCAGCGGATCTAGCGGGGGGATTTACAATGAGCAGTTCTTC. It specifies CASSGSSGGIYNEQFF. The full variable domain, rest sourced from reference TRBV9 and TRBJ2-1, is DSGVTQTPKHLITATGQRVTLRCSPRSGDLSVYWYQQSLDQGLQFLIQYYNGEERAKGNILERFSAQQFPDLHSELNLSSLELGDSALYFCASSGSSGGIYNEQFFGPGTRLTVL.

This clone was seen a handful of times. J is TRBJ2-7 and V is TRBV28; TRBD1 agrees at 7 bases. Germline V CDR1 and CDR2: MDHEN, SYDVKM. The CDR3 runs to 13 residues. The junction had 8 bases not matched to a gene; V was cut back by 6 bases and J by 6 bases. CDR3 in DNA: TGTGCCAGCAGAGATACAGGGGTGAGCGAGCAGTACTTC. Amino acids: CASRDTGVSEQYF.

The chain recombines TRBV27 with TRBJ2-3; 9 nucleotides line up with TRBD2. With V trimmed by 6 bases and J by 3 bases, 16 bases remained unmatched. Germline CDR1 reads MNHEY; CDR2 reads SMNVEV (reference sequence). CDR3 length: 18 amino acids. This CDR3 reads CASRSPRAGGFITDTQYF. CDR3 DNA sequence: TGTGCCAGCAGGTCCCCCCGGGCGGGGGGGTTTATAACAGATACGCAGTATTTT.

V and J are TRBV9 and TRBJ2-1, with 8 positions matching TRBD2. Germline assignment: CDR1 SGDLS and CDR2 YYNGEE. The J segment lost 3 bases and the V segment lost 4 bases, leaving 9 bases of the junction unmatched. This CDR3 has 16 residues. CDR3 coding DNA: TGTGCCAGCAGCCCCCGAGCGGGGGCCTTCTACAATGAGCAGTTCTTC. It yields the protein CASSPRAGAFYNEQFF.

This chain links TRBV30 with TRBJ2-5; D remains ambiguous. V dropped 6 bases and J dropped 5 bases, with 13 bases sitting between them. In germline, CDR1 is GTSNPN, CDR2 SVGIG (reference sequence). The CDR3 covers 12 residues. CDR3 nucleotide sequence: TGTGCCTGTACGGCAGGTTTGGAGACCCAGTACTTC. It specifies CACTAGLETQYF.

The V and J genes are TRBV6-5 and TRBJ2-5, with TRBD1 matching over 9 bases. The DNA end is a closer match to TRBJ2-7, so the J assignment may be wrong. From germline, CDR1 is MNHEY and CDR2 SVGAGI. CDR3 length equals 13 residues. The CDR3 reads CASSSTGGYEQYF. In nucleotides, the CDR3 is TGTGCCAGCAGTTCGACAGGGGGATACGAGCAGTACTTC.